This T cell receptor (beta chain) stems from a study of blood T cell repertoires in COVID-19. Background on the study: Acute and convalescent COVID-19 specimens originated in the United States, Italy and Spain. From T cells, B-cell-depleted T cells, or PBMCs came the material, which was cDNA or gDNA.

The V gene's germline CDR1 is SGHNT and CDR2 YYREEE (reference sequence). This CDR3 is 15 amino acids long. With 4 bases clipped from V and 0 bases from J, the junction kept 6 bases outside the gene matches. Data came from immunoSEQ multiplex PCR; TCRdb stores just in-frame clones and leaves some out. The profile shows some 96,000 clones, around 85% of them singletons. The specimen was peripheral blood. This clonotype originated in a human donor in a cohort sampled during active COVID-19. The V and J genes are TRBV5-4 and TRBJ1-1; TRBD1 agrees at 7 bases. As DNA, the CDR3 is TGTGCCAGCAGCCCCAGGGGGTCCATGAACACTGAAGCTTTCTTT. It specifies CASSPRGSMNTEAFF. Looking up the rest from reference TRBV5-4 and TRBJ1-1 gives the full variable domain: ETGVTQSPTHLIKTRGQQVTLRCSSQSGHNTVSWYQQALGQGPQFIFQYYREEENGRGNFPPRFSGLQFPNYSSELNVNALELDDSALYLCASSPRGSMNTEAFFGQGTRLTVV.